This entry features one T cell receptor beta chain sequence. The target antigen is unknown. The trim removed 3 bases at V and 4 bases at J, leaving 10 bases unmatched. The CDR3 runs 16 residues. Germline CDR1 is LNHDA and CDR2 is SQIVND (reference sequence). Libraries were prepared by immunoSEQ multiplex PCR; TCRdb keeps only in-frame clonotypes and omits some of them. This sample has roughly 64,000 clones, with roughly 80% found just once. These data come from a study of OX40 agonist ivuxolimab in advanced cancers. Study-level findings and limits: Normalized T-cell clonal expansion was also low in a subset of nonresponders. Among T cells, CD8+ cells averaged more expanded clones than CD4+ cells.

This receptor was obtained from an adult with an advanced solid tumor such as melanoma, head and neck, liver or kidney cancer. The chain employs TRBV19 and TRBJ1-2, with 8 bases that match TRBD1. Here the sequenced sample was CD4+ or CD8+ T cells sorted from blood, taken in a trial of the OX40 agonist ivuxolimab. The CDR3 DNA reads TGTGCCAGTAGTATTCGCCGGACAGGGAGAAGCTATGGCTACACCTTC. Protein: CASSIRRTGRSYGYTF.